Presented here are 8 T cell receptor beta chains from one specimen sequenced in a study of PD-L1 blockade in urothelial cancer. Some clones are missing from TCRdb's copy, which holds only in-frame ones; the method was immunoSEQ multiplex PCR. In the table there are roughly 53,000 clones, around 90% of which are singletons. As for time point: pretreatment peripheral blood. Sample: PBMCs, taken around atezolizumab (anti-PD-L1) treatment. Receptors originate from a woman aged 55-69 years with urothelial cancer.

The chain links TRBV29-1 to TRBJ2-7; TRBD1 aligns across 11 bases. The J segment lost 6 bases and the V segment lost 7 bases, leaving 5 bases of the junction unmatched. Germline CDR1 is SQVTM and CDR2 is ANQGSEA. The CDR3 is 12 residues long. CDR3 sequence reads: CSGGQGALEQYF. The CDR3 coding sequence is TGCAGCGGCGGACAGGGGGCTCTCGAGCAGTACTTC.

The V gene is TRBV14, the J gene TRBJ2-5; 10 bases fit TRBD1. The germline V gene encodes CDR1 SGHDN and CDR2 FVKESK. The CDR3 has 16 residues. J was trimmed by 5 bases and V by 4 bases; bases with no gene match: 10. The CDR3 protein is CASSLRQGARPETQYF. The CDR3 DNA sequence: TGTGCCAGCAGCCTCCGACAGGGGGCGCGTCCGGAGACCCAGTACTTC.

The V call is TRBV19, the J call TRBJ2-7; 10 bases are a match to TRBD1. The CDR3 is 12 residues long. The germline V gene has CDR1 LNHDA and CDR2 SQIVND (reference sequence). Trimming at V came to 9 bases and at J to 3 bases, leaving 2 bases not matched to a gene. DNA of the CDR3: TGTGCCAGCCGGGACAGGGGCTACGAGCAGTACTTC. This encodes CASRDRGYEQYF.

CDR3 coding DNA: TGTGCCGTATACACGACAGGGAGTGTTGGCTACACCTTC. This sequence encodes CAVYTTGSVGYTF. This chain connects TRBV28 to TRBJ1-2; 7 bases line up with TRBD1. The ends lost 11 bases at V and 7 bases at J; junction bases unmatched: 13. Germline CDR1 MDHEN, CDR2 SYDVKM. The CDR3 spans 13 residues.

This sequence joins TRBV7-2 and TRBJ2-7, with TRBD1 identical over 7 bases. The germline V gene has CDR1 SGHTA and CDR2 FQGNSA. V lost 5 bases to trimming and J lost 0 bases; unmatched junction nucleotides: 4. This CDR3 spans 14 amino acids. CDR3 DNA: TGTGCCAGCAGCGCCGGGACAGTCTCCTACGAGCAGTACTTC. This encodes CASSAGTVSYEQYF.

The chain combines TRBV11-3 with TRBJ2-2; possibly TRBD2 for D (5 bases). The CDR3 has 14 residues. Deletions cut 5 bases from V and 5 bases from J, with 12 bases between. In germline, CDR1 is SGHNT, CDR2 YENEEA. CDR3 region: CASSRGPGTGELFF. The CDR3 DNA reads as TGTGCCAGCAGCCGGGGTCCCGGGACCGGGGAGCTGTTTTTT. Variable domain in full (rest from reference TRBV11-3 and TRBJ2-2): EAGVVQSPRYKIIEKKQPVAFWCNPISGHNTLYWYLQNLGQGPELLIRYENEEAVDDSQLPKDRFSAERLKGVDSTLKIQPAELGDSAVYLCASSRGPGTGELFFGEGSRLTVL.

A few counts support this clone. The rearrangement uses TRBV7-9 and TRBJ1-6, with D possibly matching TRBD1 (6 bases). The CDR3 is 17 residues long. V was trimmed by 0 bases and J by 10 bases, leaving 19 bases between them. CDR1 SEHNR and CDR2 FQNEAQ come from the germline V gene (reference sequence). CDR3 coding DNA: TGTGCCAGCAGCTTAGCGGGACACCTTTTACCCGGGTCACCCCTCCACTTT. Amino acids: CASSLAGHLLPGSPLHF.

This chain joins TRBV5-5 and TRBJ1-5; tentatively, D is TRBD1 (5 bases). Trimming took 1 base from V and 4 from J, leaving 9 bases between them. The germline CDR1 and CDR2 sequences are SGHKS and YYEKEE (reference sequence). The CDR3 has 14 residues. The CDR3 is CASSLQGLNQPQHF. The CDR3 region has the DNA TGTGCCAGCAGCTTGCAGGGACTAAATCAGCCCCAGCATTTT. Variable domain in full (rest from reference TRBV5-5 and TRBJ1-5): DAGVTQSPTHLIKTRGQQVTLRCSPISGHKSVSWYQQVLGQGPQFIFQYYEKEERGRGNFPDRFSARQFPNYSSELNVNALLLGDSALYLCASSLQGLNQPQHFGDGTRLSIL.